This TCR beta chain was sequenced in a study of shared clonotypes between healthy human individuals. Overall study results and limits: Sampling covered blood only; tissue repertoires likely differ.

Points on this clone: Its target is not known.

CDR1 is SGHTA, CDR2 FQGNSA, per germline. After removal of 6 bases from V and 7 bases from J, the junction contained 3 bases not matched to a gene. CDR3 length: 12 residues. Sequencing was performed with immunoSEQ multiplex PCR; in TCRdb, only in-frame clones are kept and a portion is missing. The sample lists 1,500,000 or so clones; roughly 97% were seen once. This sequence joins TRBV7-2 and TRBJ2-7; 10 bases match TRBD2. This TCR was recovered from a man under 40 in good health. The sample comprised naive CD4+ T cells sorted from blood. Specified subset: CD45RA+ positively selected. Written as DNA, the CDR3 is TGTGCCAGCAGAATAGCGGGAGGTGAGCAGTACTTC. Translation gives CASRIAGGEQYF. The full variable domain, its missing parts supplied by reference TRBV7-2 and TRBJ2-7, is GAGVSQSPSNKVTEKGKDVELRCDPISGHTALYWYRQSLGQGLEFLIYFQGNSAPDKSGLPSDRFSAERTGGSVSTLTIQRTQQEDSAVYLCASRIAGGEQYFGPGTRLTVT.